Each of the 17 T cell receptor beta chains below was sequenced from the same sample in a study of OX40 agonist ivuxolimab in advanced cancers. Sequencing was performed with immunoSEQ multiplex PCR; in TCRdb, only in-frame clones are kept and a portion is missing. The sample lists over 90,000 clones; roughly nine tenths were seen once. This specimen was CD4+ or CD8+ T cells sorted from blood, taken in a trial of the OX40 agonist ivuxolimab. These receptors all come from an adult with an advanced solid tumor such as melanoma, head and neck, liver or kidney cancer.

CDR3 sequence: CASSFGTSGTEQFF. CDR3 nucleotides: TGTGCCAGCAGCTTTGGGACTAGCGGGACAGAGCAGTTCTTC. The chain employs TRBV7-9 and TRBJ2-1, with 13 bases matching TRBD2. Germline loops: CDR1 SEHNR, CDR2 FQNEAQ (reference sequence). V gave up 3 bases and J gave up 10 bases; unmatched junction bases: 3. This CDR3 is built from 14 residues.

V gene TRBV5-1 combines with J gene TRBJ2-7; 8 nucleotides match TRBD2. This CDR3 contains 15 residues. J was trimmed by 5 bases and V by 4 bases; bases with no gene match: 11. From germline, CDR1 is SGHRS and CDR2 YFSETQ. CDR3 sequence reads: CASSIDRTSWNEQYF. As DNA, the CDR3 is TGCGCCAGCAGCATAGACAGGACTAGCTGGAACGAGCAGTACTTC. The variable domain in full, completed from reference TRBV5-1 and TRBJ2-7, reads KAGVTQTPRYLIKTRGQQVTLSCSPISGHRSVSWYQQTPGQGLQFLFEYFSETQRNKGNFPGRFSGRQFSNSRSEMNVSTLELGDSALYLCASSIDRTSWNEQYFGPGTRLTVT.

The chain uses TRBV7-9 and TRBJ2-5; D is unclear. CDR1 and CDR2 (germline): SEHNR, FQNEAQ (reference sequence). The CDR3 consists of 11 residues. V dropped 5 bases and J dropped 4 bases, with 5 bases sitting between them. CDR3 coding DNA: TGTGCCAGCAGCATGGTAGAGACCCAGTACTTC. This encodes CASSMVETQYF.

This chain joins TRBV27 and TRBJ1-2; perhaps TRBD1 as D (6 bases). The CDR3 spans 15 residues. Germline values: CDR1 MNHEY, CDR2 SMNVEV (reference sequence). V was clipped by 9 bases and J by 2 bases, with 19 bases between them. CDR3 nucleotides: TGTGCCAGTCGGGACACAAGTTTGGGGAACTATGGCTACACCTTC. Translating it yields CASRDTSLGNYGYTF.

The chain joins TRBV19 to TRBJ2-5, with D hard to call. The V end lost 5 bases, the J end lost 4 bases, and 14 bases lay between the germline ends. The CDR3 has 14 residues. Germline-derived CDR1 and CDR2 are LNHDA and SQIVND (reference sequence). This chain's CDR3 is CASSDRRWRETQYF. CDR3 DNA sequence: TGTGCCAGTAGTGACCGCAGATGGAGAGAGACCCAGTACTTC.

The J gene is TRBJ1-3, the V gene TRBV7-9; no clear D. V was cut by 1 base and J by 3 bases, with 10 bases left in between. The CDR3 has 15 residues. The germline gives CDR1 SEHNR, CDR2 FQNEAQ (reference sequence). The DNA for the CDR3 is TGTGCCAGCAGCTTAGATTGGACGGGTGGAAACACCATATATTTT. This gives the protein CASSLDWTGGNTIYF.

The V call is TRBV5-5, the J call TRBJ1-1; 7 nucleotides align to TRBD1. V gave up 1 base and J gave up 5 bases; unmatched junction bases: 8. CDR3 length: 15 amino acids. Germline CDR1 and CDR2: SGHKS and YYEKEE (reference sequence). CDR3 amino acids: CASSLTTGARTEAFF. CDR3 DNA: TGTGCCAGCAGCTTGACCACAGGGGCGAGGACTGAAGCTTTCTTT.

The chain joins TRBV5-1 to TRBJ1-2, with 9 bases fitting TRBD1. Germline loops: CDR1 SGHRS, CDR2 YFSETQ. The CDR3 is made up of 15 amino acids. J lost 4 bases, V lost 4 bases, and 8 bases had no gene match. CDR3 amino acids: CASSVSRTGVYGYTF. CDR3 sequence (DNA): TGCGCCAGCAGCGTTTCTCGGACAGGGGTCTATGGCTACACCTTC.

The genes are TRBV29-1 and TRBJ2-7; 9 bases match TRBD1. The CDR3 covers 12 residues. V shed 8 bases and J 4 bases; nucleotides not matched to a gene: 6. Germline V gene lookup returns CDR1 SQVTM and CDR2 ANQGSEA. The CDR3 loop is CSFLTGGYEQYF. The CDR3 nucleotides are TGCAGCTTTTTGACAGGGGGGTACGAGCAGTACTTC.

The chain recombines TRBV6-1 with TRBJ2-7, with D maybe TRBD1 (6 bases). CDR1 is MNHNS, CDR2 SASEGT, per germline. The CDR3 has 13 amino acids. V dropped 2 bases and J dropped 6 bases, with 11 bases sitting between them. CDR3 amino acids: CASSEYPGVEQYF. Here the CDR3 DNA reads TGTGCCAGCAGTGAATATCCAGGGGTCGAGCAGTACTTC.

The chain is built from TRBV27 and TRBJ2-5; TRBD2 is a possible D gene (6 bases). Gene TRBJ2-7 matches the end of the DNA better, so the J call may be wrong. Germline CDR1 MNHEY, CDR2 SMNVEV (reference sequence). The CDR3 loop spans 13 amino acids. CDR3 nucleotides: TGTGCCAGCAGTGTGGGACTGTACTACGAGCAGTACTTC. Translated: CASSVGLYYEQYF.

The chain joins TRBV6-1 to TRBJ2-4; 7 nucleotides align to TRBD1. The CDR3 spans 18 residues. After removal of 1 base from V and 2 bases from J, the junction contained 11 bases not matched to a gene. Germline-derived CDR1 and CDR2 are MNHNS and SASEGT. The CDR3 spells CASSEGLKGAGSKNIQYF. Here the CDR3 DNA reads TGTGCCAGCAGTGAAGGACTCAAGGGGGCGGGTTCCAAAAACATTCAGTACTTC.

The V and J genes are TRBV20-1 and TRBJ2-2; weak D call: TRBD1 (5 bases). CDR1 and CDR2 from the germline V gene are DFQATT and SNEGSKA (reference sequence). The CDR3 consists of 11 residues. V lost 5 bases and J lost 7, with 8 bases in between. The CDR3 sequence: CSAGQGGELFF. CDR3 coding DNA: TGCAGTGCTGGGCAGGGCGGGGAGCTGTTTTTT.

This clone was counted once. The gene calls are TRBV5-4 and TRBJ2-1; TRBD2 matches 7 bases. J gave up 6 bases and V 1 base, and 7 bases lay outside the gene matches. The germline gives CDR1 SGHNT, CDR2 YYREEE (reference sequence). The CDR3 is 15 residues long. CDR3 nucleotide sequence: TGTGCCAGCAGCTTGATAGCGGGTCCTCTCAATGAGCAGTTCTTC. Protein sequence: CASSLIAGPLNEQFF.

The CDR3 protein is CASSQDRGRKAFF. CDR3 nucleotide sequence: TGTGCCAGCAGCCAGGACAGGGGTCGCAAAGCTTTCTTT. This chain connects TRBV7-8 to TRBJ1-1; TRBD1 aligns across 9 bases. CDR1 and CDR2 (germline): SGHVS, FQNEAQ. Trimming at V came to 5 bases and at J to 9 bases, leaving 7 bases not matched to a gene. The CDR3 spans 13 residues.

The chain couples TRBV5-1 to TRBJ1-5; 7 positions agree with TRBD1. V shed 0 bases, J shed 4 bases, and the junction held 4 bases outside the gene matches. The germline CDR1 and CDR2 sequences are SGHRS and YFSETQ. The CDR3 consists of 15 residues. CDR3 DNA: TGCGCCAGCAGCTTGGCGGGACAGAGGAATCAGCCCCAGCATTTT. This gives the protein CASSLAGQRNQPQHF.

This chain links TRBV9 with TRBJ1-2; the D gene is possibly TRBD1 (6 bases). The germline V and J ends were trimmed by 4 bases and 2 bases, with 15 bases remaining between them. Germline loops: CDR1 SGDLS, CDR2 YYNGEE. The CDR3 covers 15 residues. DNA of the CDR3: TGTGCCAGCAGCACTGAACAGGGTTTGAACTATGGCTACACCTTC. Translation gives CASSTEQGLNYGYTF. Full variable domain (rest looked up from reference TRBV9 and TRBJ1-2): DSGVTQTPKHLITATGQRVTLRCSPRSGDLSVYWYQQSLDQGLQFLIQYYNGEERAKGNILERFSAQQFPDLHSELNLSSLELGDSALYFCASSTEQGLNYGYTFGSGTRLTVV.